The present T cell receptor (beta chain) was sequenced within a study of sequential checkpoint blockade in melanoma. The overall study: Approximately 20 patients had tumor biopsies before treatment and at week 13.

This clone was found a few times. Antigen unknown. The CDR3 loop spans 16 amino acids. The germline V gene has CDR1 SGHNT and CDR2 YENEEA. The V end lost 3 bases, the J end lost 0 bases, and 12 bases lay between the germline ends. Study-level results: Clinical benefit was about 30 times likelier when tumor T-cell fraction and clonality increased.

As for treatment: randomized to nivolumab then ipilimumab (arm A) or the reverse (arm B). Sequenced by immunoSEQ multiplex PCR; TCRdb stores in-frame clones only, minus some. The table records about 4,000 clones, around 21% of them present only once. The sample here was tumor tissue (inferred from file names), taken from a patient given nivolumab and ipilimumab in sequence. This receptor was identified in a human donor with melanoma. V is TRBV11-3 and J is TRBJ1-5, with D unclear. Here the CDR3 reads CASSLYIPDSNQPQHF. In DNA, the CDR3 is TGTGCCAGCAGCTTGTACATCCCGGATAGCAATCAGCCCCAGCATTTT.